These 6 T cell receptor beta chains came from one sample sequenced in a study of T cell changes during pregnancy in multiple sclerosis. Produced via immunoSEQ multiplex PCR; TCRdb's table is partial and in-frame only. The data show about 120,000 clones, 85% to 95% seen once. The sequenced sample was peripheral blood, obtained before pregnancy. The origin of the receptors is a female donor with multiple sclerosis, enrolled in a pregnancy study.

The count of this clone is one. The gene calls are TRBV7-9 and TRBJ2-7; possible D gene TRBD1, 6 bases. The CDR3 extends over 14 amino acids. Trimming took 5 bases from V and 2 from J, leaving 13 bases between them. CDR1 and CDR2 (germline): SEHNR, FQNEAQ (reference sequence). The CDR3 bases are TGTGCCAGCAGCGGGAACAGGGCCCCCTACGAGCAGTACTTC. This gives the protein CASSGNRAPYEQYF.

This sequence joins TRBV18 and TRBJ2-1; possible D gene TRBD2, 5 bases. The V end lost 1 base, the J end lost 7 bases, and 11 bases lay between the germline ends. The CDR3 contains 14 residues. The germline V gene encodes CDR1 KGHSH and CDR2 LQKENI. The CDR3: CASSPLATNNEQFF. DNA of the CDR3: TGTGCCAGCTCACCACTAGCGACTAATAATGAGCAGTTCTTC.

The V and J genes are TRBV29-1 and TRBJ2-2; 8 bases fit TRBD2. This CDR3 has 14 residues. V shed 2 bases and J 7 bases; nucleotides not matched to a gene: 6. The germline gives CDR1 SQVTM, CDR2 ANQGSEA. DNA of the CDR3: TGCAGCGTTGAAACGGGAGGGCCAGGCGGGGAGCTGTTTTTT. The encoded protein is CSVETGGPGGELFF.

The chain couples TRBV7-2 to TRBJ1-4; the match to TRBD1 covers 12 bases. The CDR3 runs to 14 residues. J lost 9 bases, V lost 3 bases, and 2 bases had no gene match. CDR1 is SGHTA and CDR2 is FQGNSA in the germline V gene. DNA of the CDR3: TGTGCCAGCAGCTTGGGACAGGGGGCTAAAAAACTGTTTTTT. Translation: CASSLGQGAKKLFF.

The chain joins TRBV4-2 to TRBJ2-3; TRBD2 aligns across 12 bases. Looked up from germline, CDR1 is LGHNA and CDR2 is YNFKEQ. Unmatched junction bases numbered 8, after V lost 0 bases and J lost 7 bases. This CDR3 has 17 amino acids. As DNA, the CDR3 is TGTGCCAGCAGCCAAGACGAGGGACTAGCGGGTACTTATACGCAGTATTTT. Its translation is CASSQDEGLAGTYTQYF.

The V and J genes are TRBV6-1 and TRBJ1-6; possibly TRBD1 for D (6 bases). The CDR3 is made up of 13 amino acids. Germline V gives CDR1 MNHNS, CDR2 SASEGT. Trimming took 2 bases from V and 10 from J, leaving 9 bases between them. CDR3 loop: CASSETGLSPLHF. CDR3 nucleotide sequence: TGTGCCAGCAGTGAAACAGGGTTGTCACCCCTCCACTTT.